The next 20 T cell receptor beta chains were all read from a single sample in a study of a mutant IDH1 vaccine in newly diagnosed glioma. The assay was immunoSEQ multiplex PCR, and TCRdb's table has in-frame clones only and misses some. Of 30,000 to 40,000 clones listed, around nine tenths were seen once; the top ten hold more than 15%. Time point described: baseline, week 1 (first vaccination visit). Treatment defined: pre-vaccination baseline after standard-of-care therapy. Here the sequenced sample was PBMCs, taken from a glioma patient treated with radiotherapy, temozolomide or both. These receptors all stem from a man aged 18 to 29 with glioma.

The chain combines TRBV5-6 with TRBJ2-7; 7 bases are shared with TRBD1. From germline, CDR1 is SGHDT and CDR2 YYEEEE. Trimming cost V 0 bases and J 3 bases; bases outside gene matches: 3. This CDR3 region has 14 residues. CDR3 sequence reads: CASSLAQGIYEQYF. The CDR3 DNA reads TGTGCCAGCAGCTTGGCACAGGGGATCTACGAGCAGTACTTC. Complete variable domain (other parts from reference TRBV5-6 and TRBJ2-7): DAGVTQSPTHLIKTRGQQVTLRCSPKSGHDTVSWYQQALGQGPQFIFQYYEEEERQRGNFPDRFSGHQFPNYSSELNVNALLLGDSALYLCASSLAQGIYEQYFGPGTRLTVT.

V and J are TRBV6-5 and TRBJ1-1; 8 bases agree with TRBD1. The CDR3 is made up of 13 amino acids. Trimming removed 6 bases from V and 4 bases from J; junction bases left unmatched: 4. Germline loops: CDR1 MNHEY, CDR2 SVGAGI. CDR3 residues: CASRSGGRTEAFF. The CDR3 nucleotides are TGTGCCAGCAGATCAGGGGGCCGCACTGAAGCTTTCTTT.

The chain combines TRBV7-2 with TRBJ2-1; no definite D call. The CDR3 sequence is 15 residues long. CDR1 SGHTA and CDR2 FQGNSA come from the germline V gene. Trimming removed 5 bases at V and 0 bases at J, with 11 bases between. The CDR3 loop reads CASSPIESSYNEQFF. In DNA, the CDR3 is TGTGCCAGCAGCCCTATAGAGAGCTCCTACAATGAGCAGTTCTTC.

The CDR3 sequence is CASSYRATDTQYF. CDR3 coding DNA: TGTGCCAGCAGTTACAGGGCAACGGATACGCAGTATTTT. The rearrangement joins TRBV6-5 to TRBJ2-3; D unclear. The germline CDR1 and CDR2 sequences are MNHEY and SVGAGI. Between the trimmed V and J ends, which lost 2 bases and 6 bases, there was a span of 9 bases. This CDR3 has 13 residues.

The genes are TRBV4-1 and TRBJ2-3; 9 bases align to TRBD1. The CDR3 sequence is 15 residues long. The germline CDR1 and CDR2 sequences are MGHRA and YSYEKL. V lost 4 bases to trimming and J lost 3 bases; unmatched junction nucleotides: 5. The CDR3 DNA is TGCGCCAGCAGCCCGTCCGGGACAGGGACAGATACGCAGTATTTT. It specifies CASSPSGTGTDTQYF.

V is TRBV7-8 and J is TRBJ1-5; D is unresolved. Germline CDR1 is SGHVS and CDR2 is FQNEAQ. Trimming cost V 5 bases and J 0 bases, with 14 bases left between them. The CDR3 loop spans 16 amino acids. CDR3 sequence: CASSPPGPASNQPQHF. As DNA, the CDR3 is TGTGCCAGCAGCCCTCCGGGCCCCGCTAGCAATCAGCCCCAGCATTTT.

This CDR3 reads CASSARDTTYEQYF. The CDR3 DNA is TGTGCCAGCAGTGCCCGGGACACCACCTACGAGCAGTACTTC. The V and J genes are TRBV6-5 and TRBJ2-7, with D possibly matching TRBD1 (6 bases). Per the germline V gene, CDR1 is MNHEY and CDR2 is SVGAGI. The CDR3 length is 14 residues. Trimming stripped 5 bases from V and 2 bases from J, with 13 bases between.

This chain joins TRBV14 and TRBJ2-7, with D hard to call. V lost 3 bases and J lost 6, with 15 bases in between. Germline assignment: CDR1 SGHDN and CDR2 FVKESK. The CDR3 covers 14 residues. The CDR3 spells CASSQVGNGGEQYF. The CDR3 DNA is TGTGCCAGCAGCCAGGTGGGGAATGGCGGCGAGCAGTACTTC.

This chain connects TRBV11-2 to TRBJ2-1; possibly TRBD1 for D (6 bases). Germline assignment: CDR1 SGHAT and CDR2 FQNNGV. The CDR3 runs 15 residues. Trimming stripped 5 bases from V and 5 bases from J, with 16 bases between. CDR3 loop: CASSPVWTADNEQFF. Written as DNA, the CDR3 is TGTGCCAGCAGCCCGGTTTGGACAGCCGACAATGAGCAGTTCTTC.

The chain carries TRBV18 and TRBJ2-1; 7 bases are shared with TRBD1. Trimming took 0 bases from V and 4 from J; bases not matched to a gene: 6. This CDR3 has 16 residues. Germline-derived CDR1 and CDR2 are KGHSH and LQKENI. The CDR3 spells CASSPPGTGAYNEQFF. The DNA for the CDR3 is TGTGCCAGCTCACCACCGGGCACAGGGGCTTACAATGAGCAGTTCTTC.

The chain recombines TRBV28 with TRBJ1-5; the D gene is possibly TRBD1 (6 bases). The CDR3 consists of 17 residues. CDR1 MDHEN and CDR2 SYDVKM come from the germline V gene. Trimming took 1 base from V and 2 from J, leaving 15 bases between them. Written as DNA, the CDR3 is TGTGCCAGCAGTTTATACCCCCAGGGGCTCGGCAATCAGCCCCAGCATTTT. Amino acid sequence: CASSLYPQGLGNQPQHF.

This clone was recorded a few times. The gene calls are TRBV7-2 and TRBJ2-5; 10 positions agree with TRBD2. CDR3 length equals 15 residues. Per the germline V gene, CDR1 is SGHTA and CDR2 is FQGNSA. After removal of 5 bases from V and 4 bases from J, the junction contained 7 bases not matched to a gene. The CDR3 loop is CASSRLAGVGETQYF. DNA for the CDR3: TGTGCCAGCAGCCGTCTAGCGGGAGTAGGAGAGACCCAGTACTTC.

The chain is built from TRBV14 and TRBJ1-1; TRBD1 might be the D (6 bases). Germline loops: CDR1 SGHDN, CDR2 FVKESK. Trimming removed 2 bases from V and 5 bases from J, with 12 bases in between. This CDR3 comprises 14 residues. The CDR3 coding sequence is TGTGCCAGCAGCCAAAGGGGGGGGAGAACTGAAGCTTTCTTT. The encoded protein is CASSQRGGRTEAFF.

The chain couples TRBV4-3 to TRBJ2-7; 9 bases are a match to TRBD2. CDR3 length equals 15 residues. Germline trimming cut 0 bases from V and 3 bases from J; bases unmatched to any gene: 3. Germline V gene sequence: CDR1 LGHNA, CDR2 YSLEER. Written as DNA, the CDR3 is TGCGCCAGCAGCCAAGAAAGCGGGAGGCGCTACGAGCAGTACTTC. Translating it yields CASSQESGRRYEQYF.

The V call is TRBV7-9, the J call TRBJ2-5, with TRBD2 as a possible D gene (5 bases). The germline CDR1 and CDR2 sequences are SEHNR and FQNEAQ (reference sequence). CDR3 length: 16 amino acids. The V gene lost 1 base and the J gene lost 1 base, with 13 bases spanning the gap. CDR3: CASSLVPGEGQETQYF. The CDR3 nucleotides are TGTGCCAGCAGCTTAGTTCCGGGTGAGGGCCAAGAGACCCAGTACTTC.

The chain links TRBV7-2 to TRBJ2-2, with 15 positions matching TRBD2. This CDR3 spans 19 amino acids. Germline CDR1 reads SGHTA; CDR2 reads FQGNSA. V was pared by 3 bases and J by 6 bases, with 11 bases of the junction left unmatched. In DNA form, the CDR3 reads TGTGCCAGCAGCTTTTACGCGGGACTAGCGGGAGGCGGGGCCGGGGAGCTGTTTTTT. Protein sequence: CASSFYAGLAGGGAGELFF.

This chain links TRBV6-5 with TRBJ2-5; 11 positions match TRBD2. Losses at the gene ends were 6 bases for V and 7 bases for J; bases not matched to a gene: 7. This CDR3 is built from 14 residues. Germline V gives CDR1 MNHEY, CDR2 SVGAGI. CDR3: CASSPGLAVGTQYF. For the CDR3, the DNA is TGTGCCAGCAGCCCGGGACTAGCGGTTGGGACCCAGTACTTC.

The chain links TRBV30 to TRBJ2-1, with TRBD2 as a possible D gene (6 bases). V gave up 0 bases and J gave up 8 bases, with 14 bases separating them. There are 14 residues in the CDR3. The germline V gene encodes CDR1 GTSNPN and CDR2 SVGIG (reference sequence). The chain's CDR3 is CAWSVRTIGDEQFF. In DNA, the CDR3 is TGTGCCTGGAGTGTAAGGACTATAGGCGATGAGCAGTTCTTC.

The chain joins TRBV5-1 to TRBJ1-2; D is unresolved. This CDR3 contains 14 residues. In germline, CDR1 is SGHRS, CDR2 YFSETQ. Trimming removed 0 bases at V and 4 bases at J, with 10 bases between. The CDR3 is CASSLASATYGYTF. DNA of the CDR3: TGCGCCAGCAGCTTGGCCTCAGCTACCTATGGCTACACCTTC.

The V and J genes are TRBV2 and TRBJ1-4; D is unresolved. This CDR3 is built from 15 residues. Trimming removed 4 bases at V and 0 bases at J, with 9 bases between. CDR1 is SNHLY, CDR2 FYNNEI, per germline. The CDR3: CASSGAVTTNEKLFF. Written as DNA, the CDR3 is TGTGCCAGCAGTGGCGCGGTGACAACTAATGAAAAACTGTTTTTT.